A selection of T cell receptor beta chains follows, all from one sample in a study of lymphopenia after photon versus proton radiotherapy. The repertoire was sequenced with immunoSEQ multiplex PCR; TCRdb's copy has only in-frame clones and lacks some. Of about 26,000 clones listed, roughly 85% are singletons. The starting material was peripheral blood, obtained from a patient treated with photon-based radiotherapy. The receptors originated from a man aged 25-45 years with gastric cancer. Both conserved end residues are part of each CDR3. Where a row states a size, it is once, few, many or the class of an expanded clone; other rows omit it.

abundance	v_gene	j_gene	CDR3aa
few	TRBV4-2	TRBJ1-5	CASSQVGNSNQPQHF
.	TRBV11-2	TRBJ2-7	CASSLETGEEYEQYF
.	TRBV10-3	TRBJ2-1	CAIGPEMSSNEQFF
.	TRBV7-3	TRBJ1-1	CASSLTGGTGGPEAFF
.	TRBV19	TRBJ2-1	CASSGWDSSYNEQFF
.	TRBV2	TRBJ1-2	CASGDRVGYTF
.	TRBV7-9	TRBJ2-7	CASSPSHEQYF
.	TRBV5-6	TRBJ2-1	CASSLGGQITYNEQFF
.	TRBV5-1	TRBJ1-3	CASSLGGLSSGNTIYF
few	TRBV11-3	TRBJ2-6	CASSFAVSGANVLTF